This T cell receptor (beta chain) originates from a study of T cell changes during pregnancy in multiple sclerosis. TCRdb keeps only in-frame clones here, not all; method: immunoSEQ multiplex PCR. The data contain approximately 28,000 clones, about 90% of them singletons. Germline lookup yields CDR1 SEHNR and CDR2 FQNEAQ (reference sequence). The ends were cut back, 5 bases at V and 10 bases at J, with 17 bases in the middle. This CDR3 is 13 amino acids long. The clonotype was recovered from a female donor in good health, enrolled as a control in a pregnancy study. The sample in question was peripheral blood, obtained in the first trimester of pregnancy. V is TRBV7-9 and J is TRBJ1-1; D not certain. For the CDR3, the DNA is TGTGCCAGCAGCGACGGGTCCTTTTTCGGAGCTTTCTTT. Translation gives CASSDGSFFGAFF.